This T cell receptor (beta chain) came from a study of shared clonotypes between healthy human individuals. Each unsorted PBMC replicate got 300 ng genomic DNA, roughly 30,000 genomes. Clones were sequenced by immunoSEQ multiplex PCR, and TCRdb holds only the in-frame ones, with some missing. The sample comprises 450,000 to 600,000 clones, less than 80% of which are singletons, and 9.5% to 15% rests with the top ten. The length of the CDR3 is 16 residues. Germline trimming cut 2 bases from V and 2 bases from J; bases unmatched to any gene: 1. Germline V gene data show CDR1 as MNHNS and CDR2 as SASEGT. This clone was counted a single time.

Sequenced sample: PBMCs. The sequence derives from a woman aged 40 to 55 in good health. Some clones in this sample may be carry-over from other donors' samples. The rearrangement joins TRBV6-1 to TRBJ2-4; 12 bases fit TRBD2. CDR3 in DNA: TGTGCCAGCAGTGAACTAGCGGGAGGGCCCAAAAACATTCAGTACTTC. Translating gives CASSELAGGPKNIQYF.